A single sample is the source of the 10 T cell receptor beta chains below, sequenced in a study (dated by TCRdb to between 2014 and 2016). The library relied on 5' RACE. The data were produced on an Illumina MiSeq. TCRdb ran its own pipeline on the public reads, namely fastp trimming at Q25 and MiXCR clone calling, and kept in-frame beta chains. Identical CDR3 proteins give one entry, which carries the most common genes and DNA. The sample records approximately 7,200 distinct CDR3 sequences, about 40% of which are singletons. The leading ten clones occupy 3.5% to 4.5% of the sample. The specimen was memory CD4+ T cells sorted from blood. The cell subset or site label, read with the paper, signifies: memory CD4+ T cells, CD4+CD45RO+CD25-. The receptors come from a female donor with breast cancer.

Here the CDR3 DNA reads TGTGCCAGCAGCTTAGACCCGCCGGGACAGCAATCCTACAATGAGCAGTTCTTC. Its protein is CASSLDPPGQQSYNEQFF. The chain couples TRBV11-2 to TRBJ2-1; 7 bases line up with TRBD1. The junction had 9 bases not matched to a gene; V was cut back by 0 bases and J by 1 base. CDR1 and CDR2 from the germline V gene are SGHAT and FQNNGV. The CDR3 has 18 residues.

This clonotype has more than one count but fewer than ten. V usage is TRBV5-4 and J usage is TRBJ2-1; no definite D call. Trimming took off 4 bases at V and 15 bases at J, with 17 bases between the two ends. CDR1 is SGHNT, CDR2 YYREEE, per germline (reference sequence). CDR3 size: 12 residues. In nucleotides, the CDR3 is TGTGCCAGCAGCCAAGATCAAGGCCCCTCGTTCTTC. As protein: CASSQDQGPSFF.

V gene TRBV18 combines with J gene TRBJ2-3; D is unclear. The CDR3 is 11 residues long. Germline values: CDR1 KGHSH, CDR2 LQKENI. V lost 3 bases to trimming and J lost 4 bases, with 2 bases between them. The CDR3 loop reads CASSPSDTQYF. The CDR3 bases are TGTGCCAGCTCACCTTCAGATACGCAGTATTTT.

This CDR3 is CSVETWGGTEAFF. Here the CDR3 DNA reads TGCAGCGTTGAAACCTGGGGGGGAACTGAAGCTTTCTTT. The chain carries TRBV29-1 and TRBJ1-1; D is perhaps TRBD1 (5 bases). Trimming took 2 bases from V and 5 from J, leaving 12 bases between them. Germline assignment: CDR1 SQVTM and CDR2 ANQGSEA. The CDR3 loop spans 13 amino acids.

This clonotype is termed medium-sized. V usage is TRBV10-3 and J usage is TRBJ1-6; D call uncertain. This CDR3 contains 13 residues. Germline assignment: CDR1 ENHRY and CDR2 SYGVKD. V lost 3 bases and J lost 15, with 15 bases in between. The CDR3 DNA reads TGTGCCATCAGTGATAATGACTACTCGGACCTCCACTTT. Translating it yields CAISDNDYSDLHF.

The chain joins TRBV6-5 to TRBJ2-3, with 10 bases identical to TRBD1. J was trimmed by 4 bases and V by 4 bases; bases with no gene match: 8. The germline V gene has CDR1 MNHEY and CDR2 SVGAGI. CDR3 length equals 16 residues. CDR3 amino acids: CASSSGTGEMSDTQYF. As DNA, the CDR3 is TGTGCCAGCAGTTCCGGGACAGGGGAAATGTCAGATACGCAGTATTTT.

The chain carries TRBV6-2 or TRBV6-3 and TRBJ2-7; weak D call: TRBD2 (6 bases). Germline CDR1 reads MNHEY; CDR2 reads SVGEGT. V lost 2 bases, J lost 2 bases, and 16 bases lay in between. The CDR3 is made up of 16 amino acids. The CDR3: CASSYLRRGATYEQYF. DNA of the CDR3: TGTGCCAGCAGTTACCTTCGGAGGGGAGCAACCTACGAGCAGTACTTC.

The J gene is TRBJ1-1, the V gene TRBV28, with D perhaps TRBD1 (6 bases). V was cut by 6 bases and J by 7 bases, with 21 bases left in between. Germline V gives CDR1 MDHEN, CDR2 SYDVKM. CDR3 size: 15 residues. CDR3 sequence reads: CASSPTGWAGHEAFF. DNA of the CDR3: TGTGCCAGCAGCCCTACAGGGTGGGCCGGACATGAAGCTTTCTTT. Drawing the rest from reference TRBV28 and TRBJ1-1, the complete variable domain is DVKVTQSSRYLVKRTGEKVFLECVQDMDHENMFWYRQDPGLGLRLIYFSYDVKMKEKGDIPEGYSVSREKKERFSLILESASTNQTSMYLCASSPTGWAGHEAFFGQGTRLTVV.

The rearrangement links TRBV7-2 to TRBJ2-3, with 12 bases lining up with TRBD2. The junction had 7 bases not matched to a gene; V was cut back by 3 bases and J by 6 bases. CDR3 length: 16 residues. Germline CDR1 and CDR2: SGHTA and FQGNSA. This chain's CDR3 is CASSFFSSGRGDTQYF. The CDR3 coding sequence is TGTGCCAGCAGCTTTTTTTCTAGCGGGAGGGGGGATACGCAGTATTTT.

The chain employs TRBV18 and TRBJ2-7; 9 nucleotides line up with TRBD1. The CDR3 contains 18 residues. The trim removed 2 bases at V and 5 bases at J, leaving 16 bases unmatched. The germline V gene has CDR1 KGHSH and CDR2 LQKENI. CDR3 nucleotides: TGTGCCAGCTCACCAGTTGGGACAGGGAAGAATGGTCTGGACGAGCAGTACTTC. This gives the protein CASSPVGTGKNGLDEQYF.